Below, 2 T cell receptor beta chains from the same sample are listed, as sequenced in a study of high-grade serous ovarian cancer treatment subgroups. Tumor samples were obtained before definitive surgery or chemotherapy. Profiled with immunoSEQ multiplex PCR; TCRdb holds only in-frame clones, not every one. The sample contains about 660 clones, 66% of which appear only once. The sequencing input was tumor tissue. All receptors derive from a human donor with high-grade serous ovarian cancer.

The CDR3 region is CASSPLAGRNLTNYGYTF. The CDR3 DNA follows: TGTGCCAGCAGCCCTCTGGCGGGGAGAAACTTAACTAACTATGGCTACACCTTC. The V gene is TRBV9, the J gene TRBJ1-2; D gene unclear. Germline V lookup: CDR1 SGDLS, CDR2 YYNGEE. This CDR3 has 18 residues. With 4 bases removed from V and 0 bases from J, the gap between germline ends came to 22 bases.

This clone was detected only a few times. The chain has TRBV18 and TRBJ1-1; 8 bases match TRBD1. This CDR3 spans 16 amino acids. Germline values: CDR1 KGHSH, CDR2 LQKENI. The junction had 5 bases not matched to a gene; V was cut back by 1 base and J by 1 base. The CDR3 nucleotides are TGTGCCAGCTCACCACAGCCAGGGGGCCCGAACACTGAAGCTTTCTTT. Its protein product is CASSPQPGGPNTEAFF.